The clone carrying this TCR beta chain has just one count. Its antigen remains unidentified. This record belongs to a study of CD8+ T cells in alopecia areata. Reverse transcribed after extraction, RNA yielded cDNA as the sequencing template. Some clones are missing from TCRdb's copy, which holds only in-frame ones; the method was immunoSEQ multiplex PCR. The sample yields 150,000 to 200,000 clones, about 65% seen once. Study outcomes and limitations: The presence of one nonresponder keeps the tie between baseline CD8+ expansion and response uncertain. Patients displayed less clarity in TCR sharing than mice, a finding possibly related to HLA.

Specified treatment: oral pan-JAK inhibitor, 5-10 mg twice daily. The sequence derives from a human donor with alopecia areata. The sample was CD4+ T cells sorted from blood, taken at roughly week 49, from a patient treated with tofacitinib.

The CDR3 is CASSDPAGGFYEQYF. The CDR3 coding sequence is TGTGCCAGCAGTGACCCAGCAGGGGGTTTCTACGAGCAGTACTTC. This chain connects TRBV25-1 to TRBJ2-7; TRBD1 matches 7 bases. In germline, CDR1 is MGHDK, CDR2 SYGVNS. The V segment lost 3 bases and the J segment 3 bases; nucleotides outside the gene matches: 8. The CDR3 runs to 15 residues.